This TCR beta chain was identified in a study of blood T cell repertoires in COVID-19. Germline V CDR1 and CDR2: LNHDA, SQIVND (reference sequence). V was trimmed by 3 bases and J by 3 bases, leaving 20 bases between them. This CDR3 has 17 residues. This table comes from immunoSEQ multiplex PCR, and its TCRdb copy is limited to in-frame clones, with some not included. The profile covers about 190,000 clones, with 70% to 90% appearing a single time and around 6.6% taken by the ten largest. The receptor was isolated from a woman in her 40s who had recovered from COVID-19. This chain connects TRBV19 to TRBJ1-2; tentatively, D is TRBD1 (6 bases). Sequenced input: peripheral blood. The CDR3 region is CASSMSPTGSSYYGYTF. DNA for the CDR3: TGTGCCAGTAGTATGAGCCCGACAGGTTCGTCGTACTATGGCTACACCTTC.